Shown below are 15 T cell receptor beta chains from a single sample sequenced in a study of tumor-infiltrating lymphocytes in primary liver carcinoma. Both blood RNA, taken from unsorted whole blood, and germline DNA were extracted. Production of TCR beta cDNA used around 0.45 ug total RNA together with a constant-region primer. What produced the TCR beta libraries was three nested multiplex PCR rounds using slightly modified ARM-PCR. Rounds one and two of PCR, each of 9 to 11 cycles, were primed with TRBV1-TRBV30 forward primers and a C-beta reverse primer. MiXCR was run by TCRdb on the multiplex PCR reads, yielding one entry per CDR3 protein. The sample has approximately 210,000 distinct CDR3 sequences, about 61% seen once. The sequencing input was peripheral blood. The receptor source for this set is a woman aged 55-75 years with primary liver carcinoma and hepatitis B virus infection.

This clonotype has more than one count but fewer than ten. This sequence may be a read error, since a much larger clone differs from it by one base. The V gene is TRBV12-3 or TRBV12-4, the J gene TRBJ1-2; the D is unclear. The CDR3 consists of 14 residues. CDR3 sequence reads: CTSSFSRAGYGYTF. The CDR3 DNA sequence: TGTACCAGCAGTTTCAGTAGGGCTGGGTATGGCTACACCTTC.

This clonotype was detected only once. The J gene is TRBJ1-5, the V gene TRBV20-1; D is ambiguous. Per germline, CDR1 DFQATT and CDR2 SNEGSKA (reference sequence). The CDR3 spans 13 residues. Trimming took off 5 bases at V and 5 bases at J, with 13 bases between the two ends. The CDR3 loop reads CSAVRRVDQPQHF. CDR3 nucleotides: TGCAGTGCTGTAAGACGGGTGGATCAGCCCCAGCATTTT.

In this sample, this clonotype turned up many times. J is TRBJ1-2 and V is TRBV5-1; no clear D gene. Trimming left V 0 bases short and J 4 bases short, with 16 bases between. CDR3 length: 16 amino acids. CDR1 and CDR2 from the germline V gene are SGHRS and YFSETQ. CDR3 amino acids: CASSLGRTTFGYGYTF. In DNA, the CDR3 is TGCGCCAGCAGCTTGGGACGAACGACATTTGGCTATGGCTACACCTTC. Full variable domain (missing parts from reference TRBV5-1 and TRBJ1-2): KAGVTQTPRYLIKTRGQQVTLSCSPISGHRSVSWYQQTPGQGLQFLFEYFSETQRNKGNFPGRFSGRQFSNSRSEMNVSTLELGDSALYLCASSLGRTTFGYGYTFGSGTRLTVV.

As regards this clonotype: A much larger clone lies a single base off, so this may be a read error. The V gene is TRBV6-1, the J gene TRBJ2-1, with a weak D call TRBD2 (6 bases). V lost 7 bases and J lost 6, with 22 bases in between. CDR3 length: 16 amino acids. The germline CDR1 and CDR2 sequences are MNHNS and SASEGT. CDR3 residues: CASIYDPPSGVNEQFF. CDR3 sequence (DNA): TGTGCCAGCATTTACGACCCCCCTTCGGGAGTCAATGAGCAGTTCTTC.

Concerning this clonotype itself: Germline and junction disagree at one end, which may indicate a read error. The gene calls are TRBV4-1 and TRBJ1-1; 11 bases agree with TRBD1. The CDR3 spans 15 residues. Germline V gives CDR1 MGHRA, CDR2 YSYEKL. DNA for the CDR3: TGCGCCAGCAGCCCTAGCGGACAGGGGGCTCAGGAAGCTATCTTT. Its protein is CASSPSGQGAQEAIF.

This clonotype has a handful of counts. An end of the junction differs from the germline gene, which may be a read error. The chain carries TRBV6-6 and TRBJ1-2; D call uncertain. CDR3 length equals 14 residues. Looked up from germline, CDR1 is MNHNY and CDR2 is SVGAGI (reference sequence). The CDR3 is CVSSAVQNHYGYTF. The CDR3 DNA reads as TGTGTCAGCAGTGCCGTGCAGAACCACTATGGCTACACCTTC.

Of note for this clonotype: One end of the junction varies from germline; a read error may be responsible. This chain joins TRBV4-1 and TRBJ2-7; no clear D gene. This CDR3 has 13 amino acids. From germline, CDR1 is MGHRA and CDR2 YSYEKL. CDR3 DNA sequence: TGCGCCAGCAGGGGGAATGGCCGCTACAAGCAGTACTTC. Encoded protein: CASRGNGRYKQYF.

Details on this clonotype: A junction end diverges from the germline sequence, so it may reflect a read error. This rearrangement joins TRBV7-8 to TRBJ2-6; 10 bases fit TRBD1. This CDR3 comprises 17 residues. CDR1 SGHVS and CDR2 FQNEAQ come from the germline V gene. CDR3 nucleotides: TGTGCCAGCAGCATGGGTACAGCAAGACAGGGGGCCAACGTCCAGACTTTC. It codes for CASSMGTARQGANVQTF.

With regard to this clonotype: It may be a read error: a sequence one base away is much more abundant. CDR3: CSVGGGPNIGELFF. In DNA, the CDR3 is TGCAGCGTTGGAGGGGGGCCGAACATCGGGGAGCTGTTTTTT. The chain joins TRBV29-1 to TRBJ2-2; D is possibly TRBD1 or TRBD2 (6 bases each). This CDR3 has 14 residues. The V gene's germline CDR1 is SQVTM and CDR2 ANQGSEA.

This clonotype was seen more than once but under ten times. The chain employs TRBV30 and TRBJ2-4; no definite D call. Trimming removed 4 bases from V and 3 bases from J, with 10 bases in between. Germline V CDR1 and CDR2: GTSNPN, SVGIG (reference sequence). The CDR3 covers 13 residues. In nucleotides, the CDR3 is TGTGCCTGGATTATCCCAGACAAAAACATTCAGTACTTC. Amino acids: CAWIIPDKNIQYF. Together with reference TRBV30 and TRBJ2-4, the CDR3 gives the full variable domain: SQTIHQWPATLVQPVGSPLSLECTVEGTSNPNLYWYRQAAGRGLQLLFYSVGIGQISSEVPQNLSASRPQDRQFILSSKKLLLSDSGFYLCAWIIPDKNIQYFGAGTRLSVL.

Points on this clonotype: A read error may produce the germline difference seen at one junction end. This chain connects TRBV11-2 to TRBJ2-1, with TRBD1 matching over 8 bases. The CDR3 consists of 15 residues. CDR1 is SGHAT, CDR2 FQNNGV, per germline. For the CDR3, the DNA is TGTACCAGCAGCACCGGGACAGGTGTTTACAATGAGCAGTTCTTC. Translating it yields CTSSTGTGVYNEQFF.

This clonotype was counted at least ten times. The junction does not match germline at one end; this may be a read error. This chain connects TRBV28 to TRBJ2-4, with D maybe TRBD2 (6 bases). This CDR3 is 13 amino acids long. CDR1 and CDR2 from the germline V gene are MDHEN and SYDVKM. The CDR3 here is CASSSSATRVVDF. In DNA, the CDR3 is TGTGCCAGCAGCTCAAGCGCGACTAGGGTCGTGGACTTC.

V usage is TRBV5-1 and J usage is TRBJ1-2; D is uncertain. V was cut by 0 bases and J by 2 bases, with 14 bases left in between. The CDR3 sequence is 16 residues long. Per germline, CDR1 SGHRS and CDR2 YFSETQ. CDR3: CASSLESGRRNYGYTF. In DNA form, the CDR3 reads TGCGCCAGCAGCTTGGAGTCTGGCAGGAGGAACTATGGCTACACCTTC. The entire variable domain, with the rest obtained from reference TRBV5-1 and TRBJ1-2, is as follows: KAGVTQTPRYLIKTRGQQVTLSCSPISGHRSVSWYQQTPGQGLQFLFEYFSETQRNKGNFPGRFSGRQFSNSRSEMNVSTLELGDSALYLCASSLESGRRNYGYTFGSGTRLTVV.

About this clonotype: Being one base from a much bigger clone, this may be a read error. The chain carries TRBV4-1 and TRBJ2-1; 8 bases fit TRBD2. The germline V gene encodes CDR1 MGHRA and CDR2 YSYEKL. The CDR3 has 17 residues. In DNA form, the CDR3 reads TGCGCCAGCAGCCATAACCTAGCGGGCACAACCTACAATGGGCAGTTCTTC. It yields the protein CASSHNLAGTTYNGQFF.

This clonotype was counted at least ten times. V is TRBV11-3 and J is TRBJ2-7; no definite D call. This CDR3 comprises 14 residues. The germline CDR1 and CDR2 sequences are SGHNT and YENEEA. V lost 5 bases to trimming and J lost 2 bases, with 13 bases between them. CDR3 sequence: CASSLHGKTYEQYF. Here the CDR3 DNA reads TGTGCCAGCAGCCTCCATGGGAAAACCTACGAGCAGTACTTC.